This passage covers 22 T cell receptor beta chains from one sample sequenced in a study of blood T cell repertoires in COVID-19 (TCRdb year 2020). Receptors were amplified or captured by the immunoSEQ multiplex PCR assay. In its TCRdb copy, this immuneACCESS table keeps in-frame sequences only and misses some clones. Where compared with another copy, unresolved V genes explain less than half of these, and the others have no known cause. The sample table shows roughly 170,000 clones, and 60% to 80% are seen once. Together, the top ten hold 26% of the sample. The source material was peripheral blood. These receptors originate from a woman between 65 and 79 years old with acute or convalescent COVID-19.

The gene calls are TRBV6-7 and TRBJ2-3; no firm D call. TRBV6-7 is classed as an ORF, of uncertain function. Trimming stripped 6 bases from V and 8 bases from J, with 9 bases between. CDR3 size: 11 residues. CDR3 sequence: CASSPSGTQYF. CDR3 sequence (DNA): TGTGCCAGCAGCCCCTCCGGTACGCAGTATTTT.

The genes are TRBV5-6 and TRBJ2-7; 9 nucleotides line up with TRBD2. Per the germline V gene, CDR1 is SGHDT and CDR2 is YYEEEE. The CDR3 totals 14 residues. J lost 3 bases, V lost 4 bases, and 5 bases had no gene match. The CDR3 DNA sequence: TGTGCCAGCAGCAGAGCGGGAGGTGTCTACGAGCAGTACTTC. It translates to CASSRAGGVYEQYF.

This clone was seen a few times. The chain recombines TRBV5-4 with TRBJ2-1; 10 bases align to TRBD2. Germline CDR1 is SGHNT and CDR2 is YYREEE (reference sequence). The CDR3 sequence is 15 residues long. J gave up 8 bases and V 4 bases, and 9 bases lay outside the gene matches. The CDR3: CASSPPASGSYEQFF. As DNA, the CDR3 is TGTGCCAGCAGCCCCCCGGCTAGCGGGAGTTATGAGCAGTTCTTC.

Ten or more counts support this clone. The rearrangement uses TRBV7-3 and TRBJ2-1, with D tentatively TRBD1 (5 bases). CDR1 SGHTA and CDR2 FQGTGA come from the germline V gene. V was trimmed by 2 bases and J by 4 bases, leaving 9 bases between them. The CDR3 is 14 residues long. The CDR3 bases are TGTGCCAGCAGCTTAGACGACAGATACAATGAGCAGTTCTTC. It codes for CASSLDDRYNEQFF.

V is TRBV9 and J is TRBJ2-1; the D gene is possibly TRBD1 (5 bases). The CDR3 length is 15 residues. V dropped 4 bases and J dropped 2 bases, with 13 bases sitting between them. Germline CDR1 is SGDLS and CDR2 is YYNGEE. The CDR3 DNA reads as TGTGCCAGCAGCTTCATGTTGGGGCCCTACAATGAGCAGTTCTTC. Translating gives CASSFMLGPYNEQFF.

The J gene is TRBJ2-1, the V gene TRBV27; 10 bases map to TRBD1. The CDR3 runs 17 residues. Trimming removed 2 bases from V and 1 base from J; junction bases left unmatched: 5. CDR1 and CDR2 from the germline V gene are MNHEY and SMNVEV (reference sequence). DNA for the CDR3: TGTGCCAGCAGTTTAGCCGGGACAGGGGCTTCCTACAATGAGCAGTTCTTC. Its translation is CASSLAGTGASYNEQFF.

The genes are TRBV18 and TRBJ2-3, with 10 bases lining up with TRBD1. From germline, CDR1 is KGHSH and CDR2 LQKENI. CDR3 size: 16 residues. The junction had 9 bases not matched to a gene; V was cut back by 3 bases and J by 6 bases. The CDR3 spells CASSPHGTGEMDTQYF. The CDR3 DNA reads as TGTGCCAGCTCACCGCACGGGACAGGGGAAATGGATACGCAGTATTTT.

The chain has TRBV19 and TRBJ1-2; 9 bases agree with TRBD1. The CDR3 totals 16 residues. CDR1 is LNHDA and CDR2 is SQIVND in the germline V gene (reference sequence). V was pared by 5 bases and J by 3 bases, with 10 bases of the junction left unmatched. CDR3 in amino acids: CASSDPYRGLHYGYTF. DNA of the CDR3: TGTGCCAGTAGTGATCCCTACAGGGGGCTACACTATGGCTACACCTTC.

V usage is TRBV24-1 and J usage is TRBJ2-2, with a possible D match to TRBD2 (6 bases). CDR3 size: 14 residues. The V gene lost 5 bases and the J gene lost 6 bases, with 12 bases spanning the gap. CDR1 is KGHDR, CDR2 SFDVKD, per germline. As DNA, the CDR3 is TGTGCCACCAGTGGCCGGACTACTCCCGGGGAGCTGTTTTTT. It translates to CATSGRTTPGELFF.

The chain couples TRBV5-1 to TRBJ1-2, with D unclear. V lost 1 base and J lost 8, with 12 bases in between. The CDR3 spans 13 residues. Per germline, CDR1 SGHRS and CDR2 YFSETQ. CDR3 sequence (DNA): TGCGCCAGCAGCTTGTCTAGCCTTAGGGGCTACACCTTC. Its translation is CASSLSSLRGYTF. Full variable domain (rest looked up from reference TRBV5-1 and TRBJ1-2): KAGVTQTPRYLIKTRGQQVTLSCSPISGHRSVSWYQQTPGQGLQFLFEYFSETQRNKGNFPGRFSGRQFSNSRSEMNVSTLELGDSALYLCASSLSSLRGYTFGSGTRLTVV.

The chain carries TRBV19 and TRBJ2-7; 10 bases agree with TRBD1. CDR1 is LNHDA and CDR2 is SQIVND in the germline V gene (reference sequence). The CDR3 consists of 15 residues. Unmatched junction bases numbered 15, after V lost 5 bases and J lost 11 bases. CDR3 loop: CASSPPTGGRTPEYF. The CDR3 DNA is TGTGCCAGTAGTCCCCCGACAGGGGGCAGGACCCCGGAGTACTTC.

The chain couples TRBV5-1 to TRBJ2-3, with a weak D call TRBD2 (5 bases). Germline V gene lookup returns CDR1 SGHRS and CDR2 YFSETQ. The CDR3 sequence is 14 residues long. The V end lost 2 bases, the J end lost 10 bases, and 17 bases lay between the germline ends. CDR3 nucleotide sequence: TGCGCCAGCAGCTTCCTGGATGAACGGGATCCGCAGTATTTT. Translated: CASSFLDERDPQYF.

This clone was seen a single time. The chain couples TRBV19 to TRBJ1-6; D may be TRBD1 (5 bases). Between the trimmed V and J ends, which lost 5 bases and 7 bases, there was a span of 15 bases. The CDR3 consists of 15 residues. The germline V gene encodes CDR1 LNHDA and CDR2 SQIVND (reference sequence). This chain's CDR3 is CASSSSGRENSPLHF. CDR3 DNA: TGTGCCAGTAGTTCCTCGGGACGGGAGAATTCACCCCTCCACTTT. Full variable domain (outside the CDR3, taken from reference TRBV19 and TRBJ1-6): DGGITQSPKYLFRKEGQNVTLSCEQNLNHDAMYWYRQDPGQGLRLIYYSQIVNDFQKGDIAEGYSVSREKKESFPLTVTSAQKNPTAFYLCASSSSGRENSPLHFGNGTRLTVT.

This clone has a count of ten or more. The chain employs TRBV30 and TRBJ2-3; 7 nucleotides align to TRBD2. The CDR3 totals 14 residues. V lost 4 bases to trimming and J lost 0 bases; unmatched junction nucleotides: 4. Per the germline V gene, CDR1 is GTSNPN and CDR2 is SVGIG (reference sequence). The CDR3: CAWTSGSSTDTQYF. CDR3 DNA sequence: TGTGCCTGGACTAGCGGTTCTAGCACAGATACGCAGTATTTT.

The rearrangement joins TRBV15 to TRBJ2-3; 11 nucleotides agree with TRBD2. The germline V gene encodes CDR1 LNHNV and CDR2 YYDKDF (reference sequence). The CDR3 is 17 amino acids. The trim removed 5 bases at V and 0 bases at J, leaving 7 bases unmatched. For the CDR3, the DNA is TGTGCCACCAGCCGCGGGACTAGCGGACTAAGCACAGATACGCAGTATTTT. This gives the protein CATSRGTSGLSTDTQYF.

The chain couples TRBV5-1 to TRBJ2-1; weak D call: TRBD2 (5 bases). The germline V gene has CDR1 SGHRS and CDR2 YFSETQ. V shed 3 bases and J shed 9 bases, with 16 bases lying between them. CDR3 length: 14 residues. The CDR3: CASSYFGETAEQFF. CDR3 nucleotide sequence: TGCGCCAGCAGCTACTTCGGGGAGACGGCTGAGCAGTTCTTC. Full variable domain (rest looked up from reference TRBV5-1 and TRBJ2-1): KAGVTQTPRYLIKTRGQQVTLSCSPISGHRSVSWYQQTPGQGLQFLFEYFSETQRNKGNFPGRFSGRQFSNSRSEMNVSTLELGDSALYLCASSYFGETAEQFFGPGTRLTVL.

This chain links TRBV5-1 with TRBJ1-2, with a tentative D call TRBD1 (6 bases). Trimming took off 3 bases at V and 4 bases at J, with 10 bases between the two ends. Germline lookup yields CDR1 SGHRS and CDR2 YFSETQ. The CDR3 covers 13 residues. The CDR3 protein is CASSSGQLYGYTF. The CDR3 nucleotides read TGCGCCAGCAGCTCCGGACAGCTCTATGGCTACACCTTC.

This rearrangement joins TRBV5-6 to TRBJ2-5, with 8 bases identical to TRBD2. CDR1 is SGHDT, CDR2 YYEEEE, per germline. The V and J ends lost 4 bases and 9 bases, in that order; junction bases with no gene match: 14. This CDR3 spans 15 amino acids. CDR3 in DNA: TGTGCCAGCAGCGAACTAGCGGCGCGGGGGGTGGCCCAGTACTTC. Protein: CASSELAARGVAQYF.

This clone was detected once. This chain links TRBV4-1 with TRBJ1-2; D is undetermined. Trimming took off 4 bases at V and 8 bases at J, with 17 bases between the two ends. The CDR3 runs 14 residues. The germline V gene has CDR1 MGHRA and CDR2 YSYEKL. The CDR3: CASSRSRSIQGYTF. The CDR3, as DNA: TGCGCCAGCAGCCGAAGTCGGAGTATTCAGGGCTACACCTTC.

The rearrangement joins TRBV5-1 to TRBJ2-7, with TRBD2 identical over 10 bases. CDR1 is SGHRS, CDR2 YFSETQ, per germline. V shed 6 bases and J 3 bases; nucleotides not matched to a gene: 6. CDR3 length: 14 amino acids. CDR3 nucleotides: TGCGCCAGCAAATTGACTAGCGGGTTCTACGAGCAGTACTTC. Translated, it gives CASKLTSGFYEQYF.

This clone was recorded once. The rearrangement links TRBV14 to TRBJ2-1; no reliable D call. The V gene's germline CDR1 is SGHDN and CDR2 FVKESK. This CDR3 region has 12 residues. V was cut by 6 bases and J by 9 bases, with 12 bases left in between. The DNA of the CDR3 is TGTGCCAGCAGTCCCAACGGCGGTGAGCAGTTCTTC. This sequence encodes CASSPNGGEQFF.

This chain uses TRBV7-8 with TRBJ2-1; 8 positions agree with TRBD2. This CDR3 is 17 amino acids long. V was clipped by 1 base and J by 4 bases; unmatched bases: 9. Per germline, CDR1 SGHVS and CDR2 FQNEAQ. CDR3 loop: CASSLDPAGVLYNEQFF. CDR3 sequence (DNA): TGTGCCAGCAGCTTAGACCCAGCGGGAGTCCTTTACAATGAGCAGTTCTTC.